This T cell receptor (beta chain) is drawn from a study of blood T cell repertoires in COVID-19 (dated by TCRdb to between 2020 and 2021). In the study overall: Collaborator samples came from the United States, Italy and Spain and covered acute and convalescent phases of COVID-19. The prospective study material was composed of cDNA or gDNA derived from T cells, B-cell-depleted T cells, or PBMCs. The dataset comprised deeply sampled blood TCRbeta repertoires from subjects exposed to, actively infected with, or recovered from COVID-19. The repertoires were made available in a free public database intended to serve as a resource for research on the immune response to SARS-CoV-2. The samples were drawn from the first 160 participants of the ongoing ImmuneRACE study and from roughly 1,300 subjects provided by 6 global collaborators. Sample metadata almost always included a de-identified subject ID, COVID-19 status, age in years and sex. Where HLA class I and class II types were available, the types were taken from metadata supplied by the sample provider, not from assay-based typing.

Remarks on this clone: The antigen this receptor binds is unknown. The record has no base qualities; no much larger clone is one base away.

The immunoSEQ Assay, a bias-controlled multiplex PCR, was used to amplify TCRbeta CDR3 regions from genomic DNA. Per the original workflow: The number of nucleated cells in each sample was estimated by amplification of reference gene primers within the assay. Sequence reads were collapsed and filtered to measure the absolute abundance of every unique TCRbeta CDR3 rearrangement. For each sample, productive Simpson clonality was calculated by taking the square root of Simpson's diversity index across productive rearrangements. TCRdb holds this immuneACCESS table with in-frame rearrangements only. Some clones are missing; in checked studies, unresolved V genes explain under half, and the rest has no known cause. For V, J and clone size, that table is used; D and trimming come from the DNA. In all, the sample holds 250,000 to 400,000 clones, and roughly 90% of those were seen once. Over 4% of the sample comes from the top ten.

In the prospective study, participants were roughly 18 to 95 years old, resided in approximately 22 geographic areas of the United States, and were enrolled through a virtual design. Cohort assignment in the prospective study relied on participant-reported clinical history from a screening survey and a study questionnaire. ImmuneRACE Cohort 3 recovered participants were defined by two consecutive negative NP/OP PCR tests, healthcare professional clearance, or symptom resolution. Each participant in the prospective study had whole blood, serum and a nasopharyngeal or oropharyngeal swab collected by mobile phlebotomists. Participants in the prospective study had the option to provide additional blood draws and questionnaires over an approximately two-month period. Before DNA extraction, blood samples from the prospective study were shipped at room temperature or frozen. Summary of the overall study and its limitations: Clinical and demographic metadata were provided uncurated, with the amount varying by source and participant.

Sequences were obtained from PBMCs or T cells enriched from blood (not recorded which). The origin of this receptor is a man aged 55 to 70 who had recovered from COVID-19.

The encoded CDR3 is CSVDGVGSDTQYF. The nucleotides read TGCAGCGTTGACGGGGTTGGTTCAGATACGCAGTATTTT. The V and J genes are TRBV29-1 and TRBJ2-3; a tentative D match to TRBD2 spans 5 bases. Based on the germline V gene, the CDR1 and CDR2 sequences are SQVTM and ANQGSEA. Reading from cysteine to phenylalanine, the CDR3 counts 13 amino acids. Only the CDR3 region is kept as DNA, spanning 39 bases read in frame from base 1. The junction carries 11 bases between V and J, which are trimmed by 3 bases and 4 bases respectively.